This entry lists 12 T cell receptor beta chains sequenced from one sample in a study of CD8 T cells in ankylosing spondylitis. TCRdb reprocessed the 5' RACE reads with MiXCR, giving one entry per CDR3 protein. The sample carries 230,000 or so distinct CDR3 sequences, 15% to 20% recorded once. The sample comprised blood, either unsorted or a sorted T cell fraction (not recorded which). These receptors came from a male donor with ankylosing spondylitis or in good health (not recorded which).

This clonotype was seen at least ten times. The chain couples TRBV20-1 to TRBJ2-1; D is unresolved. The CDR3 sequence is 13 residues long. Trimming took 4 bases from V and 7 from J, leaving 14 bases between them. The germline V gene encodes CDR1 DFQATT and CDR2 SNEGSKA (reference sequence). The CDR3 is CSATPDSANEQFF. The CDR3 DNA reads as TGCAGTGCTACTCCCGACTCCGCTAATGAGCAGTTCTTC.

The chain couples TRBV28 to TRBJ1-2; D possibly corresponds to TRBD1 (5 bases). V was shortened by 2 bases and J by 5 bases, with 12 bases between the two germline ends. CDR1 and CDR2 from the germline V gene are MDHEN and SYDVKM. This CDR3 is 14 amino acids long. CDR3 nucleotide sequence: TGTGCCAGCAGTTTAGGGTCGTCAGGGTATGGCTACACCTTC. Translation gives CASSLGSSGYGYTF.

The CDR3 bases are TGCGCCAGCAGCTTGGAGGTGGGGCGCTCTGGAAACACCATATATTTT. It yields the protein CASSLEVGRSGNTIYF. The chain has TRBV5-1 and TRBJ1-3, with D perhaps TRBD1 (5 bases). This CDR3 spans 16 amino acids. Germline assignment: CDR1 SGHRS and CDR2 YFSETQ. V was pared by 0 bases and J by 0 bases, with 10 bases between. Full variable domain (remainder filled in from reference TRBV5-1 and TRBJ1-3): KAGVTQTPRYLIKTRGQQVTLSCSPISGHRSVSWYQQTPGQGLQFLFEYFSETQRNKGNFPGRFSGRQFSNSRSEMNVSTLELGDSALYLCASSLEVGRSGNTIYFGEGSWLTVV.

This clonotype has just a few counts. This chain links TRBV25-1 with TRBJ2-1; 7 bases map to TRBD2. Germline V gene data show CDR1 as MGHDK and CDR2 as SYGVNS. The V and J ends lost 1 base and 3 bases, in that order; junction bases with no gene match: 6. This CDR3 spans 16 amino acids. CDR3 sequence: CASSESAGPFYNEQFF. The DNA of the CDR3 is TGTGCCAGCAGTGAATCAGCGGGACCCTTCTACAATGAGCAGTTCTTC.

This clonotype was counted a few times. V gene TRBV5-1 combines with J gene TRBJ2-5; 7 positions agree with TRBD2. The ends lost 0 bases at V and 5 bases at J; junction bases unmatched: 10. The germline gives CDR1 SGHRS, CDR2 YFSETQ. The CDR3 runs to 16 residues. The CDR3 DNA reads TGCGCCAGCAGCTTGGGAACGGTTGGCGGGAGTGAGACCCAGTACTTC. Its translation is CASSLGTVGGSETQYF.

In its sample, this clonotype was seen a few times. V gene TRBV4-2 combines with J gene TRBJ2-5; TRBD2 aligns across 7 bases. The CDR3 extends over 17 amino acids. Germline trimming cut 0 bases from V and 2 bases from J; bases unmatched to any gene: 9. Germline V gene sequence: CDR1 LGHNA, CDR2 YNFKEQ. CDR3 bases: TGTGCCAGCAGCCAAGACCCCCCGGGGGGTATACAAGAGACCCAGTACTTC. It yields the protein CASSQDPPGGIQETQYF.

This clonotype has only a few counts. The chain employs TRBV4-3 and TRBJ2-2; TRBD1 or TRBD2 may be the D gene (5 bases each). The V gene lost 0 bases and the J gene lost 6 bases, with 11 bases spanning the gap. Germline lookup yields CDR1 LGHNA and CDR2 YSLEER. The CDR3 sequence is 15 residues long. In nucleotides, the CDR3 is TGCGCCAGCAGCCAAGATCGAGGGACCCCCGGGGAGCTGTTTTTT. Its translation: CASSQDRGTPGELFF.

This chain joins TRBV4-2 and TRBJ2-1; weak D call: TRBD2 (5 bases). This CDR3 contains 14 residues. The V and J ends lost 0 bases and 15 bases respectively, with 18 bases between them. The germline V gene has CDR1 LGHNA and CDR2 YNFKEQ. The CDR3 coding sequence is TGTGCCAGCAGCCAAGATCATCCGGGGATTATCCCGTTCTTC. The encoded protein is CASSQDHPGIIPFF.

The chain uses TRBV6-2 or TRBV6-3 and TRBJ2-7; a weak D match, TRBD2 (6 bases). The CDR3 spans 16 residues. Germline CDR1 MNHEY, CDR2 SVGEGT. V lost 4 bases and J lost 2, with 18 bases in between. The CDR3 DNA sequence: TGTGCCAGCAGTTTACCTCCGCGGGGAAAGGCCTACGAGCAGTACTTC. Protein: CASSLPPRGKAYEQYF.

This rearrangement joins TRBV9 to TRBJ2-3; D may be TRBD2 (5 bases). The germline V gene has CDR1 SGDLS and CDR2 YYNGEE. V was shortened by 0 bases and J by 2 bases, with 10 bases between the two germline ends. CDR3 length: 15 amino acids. The CDR3 spells CASSVAGAVTDTQYF. In DNA, the CDR3 is TGTGCCAGCAGCGTAGCAGGAGCGGTCACAGATACGCAGTATTTT.

The chain uses TRBV27 and TRBJ1-2; 8 bases line up with TRBD1. Germline V CDR1 and CDR2: MNHEY, SMNVEV (reference sequence). V lost 0 bases, J lost 3 bases, and 3 bases stayed unmatched. The length of the CDR3 is 15 residues. CDR3 in amino acids: CASSLSRGHHYGYTF. CDR3 sequence (DNA): TGTGCCAGCAGTTTATCCAGGGGGCATCACTATGGCTACACCTTC.

There are a few counts of this clonotype. The chain combines TRBV15 with TRBJ1-2; D call uncertain. The V gene lost 1 base and the J gene lost 3 bases, with 6 bases spanning the gap. CDR1 and CDR2 (germline): LNHNV, YYDKDF (reference sequence). The CDR3 length is 13 residues. The DNA for the CDR3 is TGTGCCACCAGCAGAGCCGAGGACTATGGCTACACCTTC. Its protein is CATSRAEDYGYTF. Combining the CDR3 with reference TRBV15 and TRBJ1-2 gives the whole variable domain DAMVIQNPRYQVTQFGKPVTLSCSQTLNHNVMYWYQQKSSQAPKLLFHYYDKDFNNEADTPDNFQSRRPNTSFCFLDIRSPGLGDTAMYLCATSRAEDYGYTFGSGTRLTVV.